The T cell receptor beta chain under discussion was sequenced for a study of CD8 T cells in Susac syndrome. This CDR3 has 14 amino acids. CDR1 and CDR2 (germline): SQVTM, ANQGSEA. The V and J ends lost 6 bases and 2 bases, in that order; junction bases with no gene match: 8. In blood CD8+ and CD4+ T cells, TCR beta underwent sequencing. Controls matched for age and sex were healthy donors. TEMRA cells underwent FACS enrichment and CD8+ and CD4+ T cells underwent negative isolation. Reverse transcription used roughly 0.5 to 1 ug RNA and random hexamers. TCR beta CDR3 was amplified by immunoSEQ covering 54 Vbeta and 13 Jbeta. TCRdb redid the calling of the immunoSEQ multiplex PCR reads with MiXCR, one entry per CDR3 protein. The sample has just under 150,000 distinct CDR3 sequences, roughly 95% seen once.

This TCR derives from a human donor in good health. The rearrangement joins TRBV29-1 to TRBJ2-5, with 8 bases lining up with TRBD1. Sequenced: CD4+ T cells from PBMCs. The CDR3 coding sequence is TGCAGCGTACCTCTTTGGGACAGGCAAGAGACCCAGTACTTC. Amino acid sequence: CSVPLWDRQETQYF.